A selection of T cell receptor beta chains follows, all from one sample in a study of T-cell reconstitution after alpha-beta-depleted transplantation in children. TCRdb re-called the PCR reads with MiXCR, one entry per CDR3 protein. The table lists almost 250,000 distinct CDR3 sequences, about 26% of them singletons. Sequences were derived from PBMCs, sampled before TCRalphabeta/CD19-depleted stem cell transplant. These receptors came from a girl aged 2 to 10 with Fanconi anemia, due to receive a stem cell transplant. Both conserved end residues are part of each CDR3. A D gene is named only where the DNA matches it firmly. Size is omitted from some rows. Given values are once, few, many or a class for expanded clones.

D: TRBD2; J: TRBJ2-1; size: many; V: TRBV20-1; CDR3: CSLGGPATSGSYNEQFF; DNA: TGCAGCCTCGGGGGGCCTGCAACTAGCGGGAGCTACAATGAGCAGTTCTTC
D: .; J: TRBJ1-2; size: few; V: TRBV7-2; CDR3: CASSLVGGPYGYTF; DNA: TGTGCCAGCAGCTTAGTAGGGGGTCCCTATGGCTACACCTTC
D: .; J: TRBJ2-5; size: .; V: TRBV19; CDR3: CASSMAGYQETQYF; DNA: TGTGCCAGTAGTATGGCTGGGTACCAAGAGACCCAGTACTTC
D: .; J: TRBJ2-1; size: many; V: TRBV6-5; CDR3: CASSYSGFRIFSYNEQFF; DNA: TGTGCCAGCAGTTACTCGGGATTTCGTATATTCTCCTACAATGAGCAGTTCTTC
D: TRBD2; J: TRBJ2-1; size: many; V: TRBV6-4; CDR3: CASRVSGGANNEQFF; DNA: TGTGCCAGCAGGGTTAGCGGGGGGGCCAACAATGAGCAGTTCTTC
D: .; J: TRBJ2-1; size: many; V: TRBV29-1; CDR3: CSAWEDEQFF; DNA: TGCAGCGCATGGGAGGATGAGCAGTTCTTC
D: TRBD2; J: TRBJ2-1; size: few; V: TRBV7-2; CDR3: CASIIMGLAGDNEQFF; DNA: TGTGCCAGCATCATAATGGGACTAGCGGGGGACAATGAGCAGTTCTTC
D: .; J: TRBJ1-1; size: .; V: TRBV13; CDR3: CASSLGGRSANTEAFF; DNA: TGTGCCAGCAGCTTAGGGGGCAGATCTGCGAACACTGAAGCTTTCTTT
D: TRBD2; J: TRBJ2-1; size: .; V: TRBV5-1; CDR3: CASSLGPRLATYNEQFF; DNA: TGCGCCAGCAGCTTGGGGCCGCGACTAGCGACGTACAATGAGCAGTTCTTC
D: TRBD1; J: TRBJ2-7; size: few; V: TRBV6-1; CDR3: CASILGQGTSYEQYF; DNA: TGTGCCAGCATCCTCGGACAGGGGACCTCCTACGAGCAGTACTTC
D: TRBD2; J: TRBJ2-7; size: .; V: TRBV20-1; CDR3: CSAYSGRAEQYF; DNA: TGCAGTGCTTATAGCGGGAGGGCCGAGCAGTACTTC
D: TRBD1; J: TRBJ2-7; size: few; V: TRBV7-2; CDR3: CASSLPGQGGYEQYF; DNA: TGTGCCAGCAGCTTACCCGGACAGGGGGGATACGAGCAGTACTTC
D: TRBD1; J: TRBJ1-4; size: few; V: TRBV20-1; CDR3: CSAGNRGANEKLFF; DNA: TGCAGTGCTGGGAACAGGGGAGCTAATGAAAAACTGTTTTTT
D: .; J: TRBJ2-3; size: .; V: TRBV29-1; CDR3: CSVERTTDTQYF; DNA: TGCAGCGTTGAAAGGACGACAGATACGCAGTATTTT
D: .; J: TRBJ2-7; size: once; V: TRBV20-1; CDR3: CSARDRQGIREQYF; DNA: TGCAGTGCTAGAGATCGGCAGGGTATCCGCGAGCAGTACTTC
D: .; J: TRBJ2-2; size: .; V: TRBV13; CDR3: CASPGITGELFF; DNA: TGTGCCAGCCCAGGGATCACCGGGGAGCTGTTTTTT
D: TRBD1; J: TRBJ1-1; size: .; V: TRBV9; CDR3: CASSVASTGSTEAFF; DNA: TGTGCCAGCAGCGTAGCTTCGACAGGGTCAACAGAAGCTTTCTTT
D: TRBD1; J: TRBJ2-1; size: .; V: TRBV29-1; CDR3: CSVEEVGTGEEQFF; DNA: TGCAGCGTTGAAGAAGTTGGGACAGGGGAAGAGCAGTTCTTC
D: .; J: TRBJ2-1; size: few; V: TRBV7-9; CDR3: CASSLAGGIHNEQFF; DNA: TGTGCCAGCAGCTTAGCGGGAGGAATTCACAATGAGCAGTTCTTC
D: TRBD2; J: TRBJ2-1; size: few; V: TRBV5-1; CDR3: CASSLGLAAGNEQFF; DNA: TGCGCCAGCAGCTTGGGACTAGCAGCGGGAAATGAGCAGTTCTTC
D: TRBD2; J: TRBJ2-1; size: many; V: TRBV2; CDR3: CASTREASNNEQFF; DNA: TGTGCCAGCACCCGGGAGGCCTCTAACAATGAGCAGTTCTTC
D: .; J: TRBJ2-7; size: .; V: TRBV21-1; CDR3: CASSSLLRDNTYEQYF; DNA: TGTGCCAGCAGCTCCCTGCTACGGGACAATACCTACGAGCAGTACTTC
D: .; J: TRBJ2-4; size: .; V: TRBV5-1; CDR3: CASSSEGLSVKNIQYF; DNA: TGCGCCAGCAGCTCGGAGGGACTCTCCGTCAAAAACATTCAGTACTTC